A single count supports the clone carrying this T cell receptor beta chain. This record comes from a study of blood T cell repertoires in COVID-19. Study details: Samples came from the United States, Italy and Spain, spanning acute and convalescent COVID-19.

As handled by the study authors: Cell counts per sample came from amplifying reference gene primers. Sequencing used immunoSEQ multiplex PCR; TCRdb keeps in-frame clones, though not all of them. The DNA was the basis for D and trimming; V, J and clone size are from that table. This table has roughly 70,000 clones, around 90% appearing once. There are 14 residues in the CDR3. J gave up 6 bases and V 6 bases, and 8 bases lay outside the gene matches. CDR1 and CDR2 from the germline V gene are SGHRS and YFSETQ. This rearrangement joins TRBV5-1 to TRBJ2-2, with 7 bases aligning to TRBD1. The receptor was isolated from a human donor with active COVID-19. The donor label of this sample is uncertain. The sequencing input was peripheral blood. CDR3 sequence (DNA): TGCGCCAGCACCCAAGGGGGCGCCGCCGGGGAGCTGTTTTTT. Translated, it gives CASTQGGAAGELFF. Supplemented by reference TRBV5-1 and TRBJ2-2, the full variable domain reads KAGVTQTPRYLIKTRGQQVTLSCSPISGHRSVSWYQQTPGQGLQFLFEYFSETQRNKGNFPGRFSGRQFSNSRSEMNVSTLELGDSALYLCASTQGGAAGELFFGEGSRLTVL.